A selection of T cell receptor beta chains follows, all from one sample in a study of T cell changes during pregnancy in multiple sclerosis. The assay was immunoSEQ multiplex PCR, and TCRdb's table has in-frame clones only and misses some. The sample has roughly 80,000 clones, over 75% seen once. The source material was peripheral blood, sampled before pregnancy. These receptors were collected from a female donor with multiple sclerosis, enrolled in a pregnancy study. The CDR3 runs from the conserved cysteine through the conserved F or W. The order of the fields is V gene, clone size, J gene, D gene, CDR3 protein, CDR3 DNA. D genes are given only for firm matches. The size field is filled for only some rows; it gives once, few, many or a size class.

TRBV18	.	TRBJ2-7	.	CASSQGLSYEQYF	TGTGCCAGCTCACAGGGACTTTCCTACGAGCAGTACTTC
TRBV2	.	TRBJ2-7	.	CASSDQGGAYEQYF	TGTGCCAGCAGTGATCAGGGTGGCGCCTACGAGCAGTACTTC
TRBV30	few	TRBJ1-1	.	CAWSRGFLSNTEAFF	TGTGCCTGGAGTCGAGGCTTCCTCAGCAACACTGAAGCTTTCTTT
TRBV4-3	.	TRBJ2-1	TRBD2	CASSHSLSGGLYNEQFF	TGCGCCAGCAGCCACAGCCTTAGCGGGGGGTTGTACAATGAGCAGTTCTTC
TRBV5-4	.	TRBJ1-6	TRBD1	CASSGWDRESPLHF	TGTGCCAGCAGCGGGTGGGACAGGGAGTCACCCCTCCACTTT
TRBV28	once	TRBJ1-4	.	CASSLLVAGSNEKLFF	TGTGCCAGCAGTTTATTGGTAGCAGGGTCTAATGAAAAACTGTTTTTT
TRBV6-6	.	TRBJ2-7	.	CASIGGTYEQYF	TGTGCCAGCATCGGGGGAACCTACGAGCAGTACTTC
TRBV4-3	.	TRBJ2-7	.	CASSQDTTRGSYEQYF	TGCGCCAGCAGCCAAGATACGACCAGGGGCTCCTACGAGCAGTACTTC
TRBV7-9	.	TRBJ1-5	TRBD1	CASSQGTGVQPQHF	TGTGCCAGCAGCCAAGGGACAGGGGTTCAGCCCCAGCATTTT
TRBV9	.	TRBJ2-1	.	CASSGPRVGYNEQFF	TGTGCCAGCAGCGGACCCCGGGTGGGCTACAATGAGCAGTTCTTC
TRBV9	.	TRBJ2-3	TRBD2	CASSLNPGTSGSRTDTQYF	TGTGCCAGCAGCCTGAACCCCGGGACTAGCGGGAGTCGCACAGATACGCAGTATTTT
TRBV6-5	.	TRBJ2-1	.	CASTPAGDYNEQFF	TGTGCCAGCACCCCCGCCGGGGATTACAATGAGCAGTTCTTC
TRBV27	.	TRBJ2-3	.	CASSSWGVSTDTQYF	TGTGCCAGCAGCTCTTGGGGGGTAAGCACAGATACGCAGTATTTT
TRBV4-1	.	TRBJ2-2	.	CASSRYRDGGELFF	TGCGCCAGCAGCCGGTACAGGGATGGCGGGGAGCTGTTTTTT
TRBV9	.	TRBJ1-2	TRBD1	CASSPGQSYGYTF	TGTGCCAGCAGCCCGGGACAGAGCTATGGCTACACCTTC
TRBV5-6	.	TRBJ2-7	TRBD1	CASSLGGTGIAYEQYF	TGTGCCAGCAGCTTGGGGGGGACAGGGATAGCCTACGAGCAGTACTTC
TRBV30	.	TRBJ2-7	.	CAWRQAPSYEQYF	TGTGCCTGGAGACAGGCGCCCTCCTACGAGCAGTACTTC
TRBV5-1	.	TRBJ1-2	TRBD1	CASSPSGGGLSGYTF	TGCGCCAGCAGCCCTTCAGGGGGCGGATTAAGTGGCTACACCTTC